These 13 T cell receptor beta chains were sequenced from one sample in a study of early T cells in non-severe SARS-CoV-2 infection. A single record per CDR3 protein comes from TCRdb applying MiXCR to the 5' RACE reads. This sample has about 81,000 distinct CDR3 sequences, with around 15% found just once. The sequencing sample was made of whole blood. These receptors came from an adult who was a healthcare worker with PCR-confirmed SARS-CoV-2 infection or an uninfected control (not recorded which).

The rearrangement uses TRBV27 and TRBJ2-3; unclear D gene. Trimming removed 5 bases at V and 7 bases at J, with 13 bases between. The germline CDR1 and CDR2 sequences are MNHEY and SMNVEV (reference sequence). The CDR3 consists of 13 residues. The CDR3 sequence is CASSPSVLNTQYF. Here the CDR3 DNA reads TGTGCCAGCAGTCCCAGCGTCCTAAATACGCAGTATTTT.

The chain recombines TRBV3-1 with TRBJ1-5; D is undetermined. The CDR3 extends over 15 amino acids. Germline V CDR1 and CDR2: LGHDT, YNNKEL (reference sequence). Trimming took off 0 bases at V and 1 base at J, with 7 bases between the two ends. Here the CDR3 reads CASSQDTRSNQPQHF. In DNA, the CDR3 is TGTGCCAGCAGCCAAGATACCAGGAGCAATCAGCCCCAGCATTTT.

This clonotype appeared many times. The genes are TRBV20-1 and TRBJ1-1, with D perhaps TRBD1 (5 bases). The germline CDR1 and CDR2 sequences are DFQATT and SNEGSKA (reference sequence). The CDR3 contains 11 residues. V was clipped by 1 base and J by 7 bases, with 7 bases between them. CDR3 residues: CSARGDSEAFF. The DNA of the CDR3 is TGCAGTGCTAGAGGCGACAGTGAAGCTTTCTTT.

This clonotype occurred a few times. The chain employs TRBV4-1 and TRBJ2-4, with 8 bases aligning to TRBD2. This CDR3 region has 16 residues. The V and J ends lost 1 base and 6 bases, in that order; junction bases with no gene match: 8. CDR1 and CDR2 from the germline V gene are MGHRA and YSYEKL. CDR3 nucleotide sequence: TGCGCCAGCAGCCAAGGGGGAGCGGGGGTCGTAAACATTCAGTACTTC. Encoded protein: CASSQGGAGVVNIQYF.

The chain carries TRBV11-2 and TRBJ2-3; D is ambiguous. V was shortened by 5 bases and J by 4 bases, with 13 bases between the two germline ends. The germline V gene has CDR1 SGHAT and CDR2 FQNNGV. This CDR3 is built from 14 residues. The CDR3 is CASSQELQSDTQYF. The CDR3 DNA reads TGTGCCAGCAGCCAAGAGCTACAGTCAGATACGCAGTATTTT.

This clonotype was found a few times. The DNA of the CDR3 is TGTGCCAGTACCCCAACAGGGGGCACAGATACGCAGTATTTT. It codes for CASTPTGGTDTQYF. V is TRBV19 and J is TRBJ2-3, with TRBD1 identical over 7 bases. CDR3 size: 14 residues. Germline CDR1 is LNHDA and CDR2 is SQIVND (reference sequence). The V gene end was trimmed by 7 bases and the J gene end by 1 base; junction bases not matched to a gene: 5.

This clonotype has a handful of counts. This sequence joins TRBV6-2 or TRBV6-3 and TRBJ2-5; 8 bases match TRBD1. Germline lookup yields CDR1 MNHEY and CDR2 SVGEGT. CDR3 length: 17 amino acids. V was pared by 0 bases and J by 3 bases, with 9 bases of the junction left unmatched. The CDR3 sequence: CASSYSPTDRVKETQYF. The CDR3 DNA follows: TGTGCCAGCAGTTACTCCCCCACGGACAGGGTGAAAGAGACCCAGTACTTC.

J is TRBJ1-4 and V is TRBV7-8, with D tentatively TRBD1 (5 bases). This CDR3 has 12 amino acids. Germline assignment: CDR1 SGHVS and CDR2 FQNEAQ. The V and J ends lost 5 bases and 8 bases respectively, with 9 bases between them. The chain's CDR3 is CASSLKGEKLFF. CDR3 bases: TGTGCCAGCAGCCTCAAGGGGGAAAAACTGTTTTTT.

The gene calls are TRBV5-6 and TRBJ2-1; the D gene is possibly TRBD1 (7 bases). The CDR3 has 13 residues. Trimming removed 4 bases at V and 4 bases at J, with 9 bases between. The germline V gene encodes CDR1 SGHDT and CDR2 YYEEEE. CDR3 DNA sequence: TGTGCCAGCAGCGCAGGGGGGTACAATGAGCAGTTCTTC. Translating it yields CASSAGGYNEQFF.

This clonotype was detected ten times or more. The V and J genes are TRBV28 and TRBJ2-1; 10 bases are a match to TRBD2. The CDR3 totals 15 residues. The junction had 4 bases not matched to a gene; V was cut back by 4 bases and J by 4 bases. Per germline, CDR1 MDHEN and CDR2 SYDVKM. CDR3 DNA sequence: TGTGCCAGCAGTTCCAAGCGGGGGGGATACAATGAGCAGTTCTTC. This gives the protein CASSSKRGGYNEQFF.

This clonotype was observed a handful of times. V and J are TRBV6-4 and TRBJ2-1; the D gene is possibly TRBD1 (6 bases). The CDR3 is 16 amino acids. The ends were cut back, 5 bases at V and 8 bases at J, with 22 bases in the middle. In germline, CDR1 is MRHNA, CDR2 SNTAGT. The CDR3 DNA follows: TGTGCCAGCAGTCGGGACAAGATGGCGGGCGGGCATGAGCAGTTCTTC. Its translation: CASSRDKMAGGHEQFF.

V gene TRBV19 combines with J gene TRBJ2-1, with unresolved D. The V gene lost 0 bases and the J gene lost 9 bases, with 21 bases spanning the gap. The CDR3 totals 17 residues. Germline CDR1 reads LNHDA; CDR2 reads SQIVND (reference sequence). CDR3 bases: TGTGCCAGTAGTATAGATTCCTTTCGATCCAACCCCAGTGAGCAGTTCTTC. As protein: CASSIDSFRSNPSEQFF.

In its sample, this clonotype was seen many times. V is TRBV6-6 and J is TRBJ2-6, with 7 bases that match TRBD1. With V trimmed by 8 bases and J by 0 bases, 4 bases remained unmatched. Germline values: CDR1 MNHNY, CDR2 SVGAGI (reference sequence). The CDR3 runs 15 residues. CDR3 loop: CASRDSHSGANVLTF. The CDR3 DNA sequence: TGTGCCAGCCGGGACAGCCACTCTGGGGCCAACGTCCTGACTTTC.